This record looks at one T cell receptor beta chain sequence and its context. Its antigen is still unknown. The sample originates from a study of CD8+ T cells in alopecia areata. As for the study in general: Treatment of the treated patients consisted of oral tofacitinib, 5 to 10 mg twice daily. People stayed on tofacitinib for 6 to 18 months, then stopped the drug for 6 months. Study findings and constraints: Mice showed clearer TCR sharing than patients did, a gap that was possibly HLA-related. Elevated clonality characterized lesional scalp relative to normal scalp, particularly in alopecia totalis/universalis.

In each case, RNA was isolated and then reverse transcribed into cDNA as the sequencing template. The data were produced by immunoSEQ multiplex PCR, yet TCRdb's version contains in-frame clones alone and is incomplete. The sample gives approximately 140,000 clones, around 87% of which show up once; roughly 16% is in the top ten. CDR1 and CDR2 (germline): SGHTA, FQGTGA. Trimming took 1 base from V and 4 from J, leaving 9 bases between them. This CDR3 has 14 residues. J is TRBJ2-3 and V is TRBV7-3; D perhaps matches TRBD2 (5 bases). This TCR was sampled from a human donor with alopecia areata. The starting material was CD8+ T cells sorted from blood, obtained at week 0. The CDR3 DNA follows: TGTGCCAGCAGCTTAAGTGGGAGCCCAGATACGCAGTATTTT. This encodes CASSLSGSPDTQYF.